The 2 T cell receptor beta chains in this list originate from one sample, sequenced in a study of blood T cell repertoires in COVID-19 (TCRdb year 2020). The protocol used for the library was the immunoSEQ multiplex PCR assay. The clones in this table, taken by TCRdb from immuneACCESS, are in-frame only. Not every clone is retained; where verified, under half of the shortfall comes from an unresolved V gene, and the cause of the rest is unknown. The sample table contains about 480,000 clones; only one count was recorded for roughly 90% of them. The leading ten clones occupy less than 2% of the sample. Sequencing used PBMCs or T cells enriched from blood (not recorded which). These receptors were collected from a woman aged 40 to 55 who had recovered from COVID-19.

CDR3 sequence: CASSLGTGGRIEQFF. CDR3 nucleotides: TGTGCCAGCAGCTTAGGGACGGGCGGGAGGATTGAGCAGTTCTTC. This rearrangement joins TRBV11-2 to TRBJ2-1, with TRBD2 matching over 8 bases. The CDR3 has 15 amino acids. The germline V gene has CDR1 SGHAT and CDR2 FQNNGV. V lost 1 base and J lost 9; bases outside the gene matches: 8. Full variable domain (remainder filled in from reference TRBV11-2 and TRBJ2-1): EAGVAQSPRYKIIEKRQSVAFWCNPISGHATLYWYQQILGQGPKLLIQFQNNGVVDDSQLPKDRFSAERLKGVDSTLKIQPAKLEDSAVYLCASSLGTGGRIEQFFGPGTRLTVL.

This chain joins TRBV5-5 and TRBJ2-7; possibly TRBD2 for D (5 bases). This CDR3 has 15 amino acids. V gave up 0 bases and J gave up 6 bases, with 16 bases separating them. Germline lookup yields CDR1 SGHKS and CDR2 YYEKEE (reference sequence). CDR3 residues: CASSLGPGSEGEQYF. The DNA for the CDR3 is TGTGCCAGCAGCTTGGGGCCCGGGTCCGAGGGCGAGCAGTACTTC.